This is a list of T cell receptor beta chains from one sample in a study of T cells in Graves' hyperthyroidism and ophthalmopathy. TCRdb re-analysed the multiplex PCR reads in MiXCR, keeping a single row per CDR3 protein. The repertoire holds over 150,000 distinct CDR3 sequences, over 15% seen once, with under 35% in the top ten. The sample was blood. These receptors all stem from a woman aged 50 to 60 with Graves' hyperthyroidism. CDR3s include the opening cysteine and the closing phenylalanine or tryptophan. D genes are given only for firm matches. Size tells how often a clone was seen (once, few, many) or the class of an expanded clone, and some rows leave it out.

J,D,V,size,CDR3,DNA
TRBJ1-1,TRBD1,TRBV6-1,many,CASGTGGAFF,TGTGCCAGCGGAACAGGGGGAGCTTTCTTT
TRBJ1-3,TRBD1,TRBV7-9,.,CASSLAGTGENTIYF,TGTGCCAGCAGCTTAGCTGGGACAGGAGAGAACACCATATATTTT
TRBJ2-4,.,TRBV7-3,many,CASSKIRLRQNIQYF,TGTGCCAGCAGTAAGATACGTTTGAGGCAAAACATTCAGTACTTC
TRBJ2-7,TRBD2,TRBV20-1,many,CSAREWRLAGGYEQYF,TGCAGTGCTAGAGAGTGGAGACTAGCGGGGGGGTACGAGCAGTACTTC
TRBJ2-2,.,TRBV7-7,many,CASRLGTTGELFF,TGTGCTAGCCGCCTCGGGACGACCGGGGAGCTGTTTTTT
TRBJ2-1,TRBD1,TRBV6-2/TRBV6-3,many,CASSFLAGGNEQFF,TGTGCCAGCAGTTTCCTCGCAGGGGGCAATGAGCAGTTCTTC
TRBJ2-7,TRBD1,TRBV4-1,few,CASSPWPRQGGEQYF,TGCGCCAGCAGCCCCTGGCCCAGACAGGGCGGCGAGCAGTACTTC
TRBJ2-7,.,TRBV18,.,CASSPDSGPYEQYF,TGTGCCAGCTCACCGGATTCAGGGCCCTACGAGCAGTACTTC
TRBJ2-1,.,TRBV7-6,.,CASSLATGAGSYNEQFF,TGTGCCAGCAGCTTAGCTACGGGAGCAGGCTCCTACAATGAGCAGTTCTTC
TRBJ2-7,.,TRBV12-3/TRBV12-4,.,CAGSPQRTYEQYF,TGTGCCGGCAGTCCGCAGAGAACCTACGAGCAGTACTTC
TRBJ1-1,.,TRBV5-6,.,CASSLDSNEAFF,TGTGCCAGCAGCCTCGATTCTAATGAAGCTTTCTTT
TRBJ1-2,.,TRBV7-9,.,CASSLEVQSNYGYTF,TGTGCCAGCAGCTTAGAAGTACAGAGTAACTATGGCTACACCTTC
TRBJ2-3,.,TRBV11-2,many,CASSTRQASTDTQYF,TGTGCCAGCAGCACCCGACAGGCTAGCACAGATACGCAGTATTTT
TRBJ1-3,TRBD1,TRBV28,many,CASSPNRGRNTIYF,TGTGCCAGCAGCCCAAACAGGGGTCGAAACACCATATATTTT
TRBJ1-4,.,TRBV12-3/TRBV12-4,many,CASSLATTNEKLFF,TGTGCCAGCAGTTTAGCAACAACTAATGAAAAACTGTTTTTT
TRBJ2-2,.,TRBV12-3/TRBV12-4,many,CASTYNPGAGELFF,TGTGCCAGCACCTATAATCCAGGGGCCGGGGAGCTGTTTTTT
TRBJ2-5,.,TRBV6-1,many,CASRGGGGQETQYF,TGTGCCAGCAGAGGAGGGGGAGGACAAGAGACCCAGTACTTC
TRBJ1-1,.,TRBV7-3,many,CASSSSAAATEAFF,TGTGCCAGCAGCTCCTCCGCGGCCGCCACTGAAGCTTTCTTT
TRBJ2-7,TRBD1,TRBV7-9,many,CASSLATGEQYF,TGTGCCAGCAGCTTAGCGACAGGGGAGCAGTACTTC
TRBJ2-2,TRBD1,TRBV6-1,many,CASSTTGVSGELFF,TGTGCCAGCAGTACGACAGGGGTGAGCGGGGAGCTGTTTTTT
TRBJ2-2,.,TRBV7-9,many,CASSPGQRNTGELFF,TGTGCCAGCAGCCCCGGACAGAGGAACACCGGGGAGCTGTTTTTT
TRBJ1-2,.,TRBV7-8,many,CASSSALASRGYTF,TGTGCCAGCAGCTCTGCCCTGGCTTCGCGGGGCTACACCTTC
TRBJ1-1,.,TRBV6-1,many,CASSFRGTEAFF,TGTGCCAGCAGTTTTAGGGGTACTGAAGCTTTCTTT
TRBJ1-2,.,TRBV6-2/TRBV6-3,few,CASRDNTNYGYTF,TGTGCCAGCAGAGACAACACTAACTATGGCTACACCTTC
TRBJ2-2,TRBD2,TRBV9,few,CASSVARTSGVHTGELFF,TGTGCCAGCAGCGTAGCCCGTACTAGCGGGGTCCACACCGGGGAGCTGTTTTTT